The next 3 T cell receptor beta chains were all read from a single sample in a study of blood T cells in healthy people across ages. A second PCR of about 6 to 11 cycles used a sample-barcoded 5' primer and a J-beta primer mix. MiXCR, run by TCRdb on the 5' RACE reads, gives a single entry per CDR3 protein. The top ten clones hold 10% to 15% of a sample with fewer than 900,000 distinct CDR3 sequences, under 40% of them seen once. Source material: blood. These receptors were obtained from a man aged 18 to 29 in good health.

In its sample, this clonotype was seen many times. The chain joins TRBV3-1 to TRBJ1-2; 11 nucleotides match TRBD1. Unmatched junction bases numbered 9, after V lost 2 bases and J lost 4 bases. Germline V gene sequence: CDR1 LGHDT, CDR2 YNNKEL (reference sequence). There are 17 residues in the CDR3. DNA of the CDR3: TGTGCCAGCAGCCAAAGCCCCGGGACAGGGGGTCTCTATGGCTACACCTTC. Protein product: CASSQSPGTGGLYGYTF.

The CDR3: CASSEYRGLGNEQYF. CDR3 nucleotides: TGTGCCAGCAGCGAATACCGGGGTTTGGGGAATGAGCAGTACTTC. V usage is TRBV9 and J usage is TRBJ2-5; the D gene is possibly TRBD2 (5 bases). The V end lost 3 bases, the J end lost 11 bases, and 23 bases lay between the germline ends. The CDR3 has 15 amino acids. Germline loops: CDR1 SGDLS, CDR2 YYNGEE.

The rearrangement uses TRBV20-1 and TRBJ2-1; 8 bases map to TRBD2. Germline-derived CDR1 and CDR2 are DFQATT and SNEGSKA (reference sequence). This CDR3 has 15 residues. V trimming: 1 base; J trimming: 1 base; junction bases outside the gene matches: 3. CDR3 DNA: TGCAGTGCTAGAGCCCCTAGCGGGTCCTACAATGAGCAGTTCTTC. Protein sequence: CSARAPSGSYNEQFF.